These 13 T cell receptor beta chains share one sample of origin, sequenced in a study of pediatric ulcerative colitis. The data were produced by immunoSEQ multiplex PCR, yet TCRdb's version contains in-frame clones alone and is incomplete. The sample carries around 64,000 clones, less than 90% recorded once. Sequencing was done on a sample of blood. All receptors derive from a boy aged 10-17 years with severe ulcerative colitis.

V gene TRBV28 combines with J gene TRBJ2-1, with 14 positions matching TRBD2. CDR1 is MDHEN and CDR2 is SYDVKM in the germline V gene. The CDR3 consists of 17 residues. J lost 4 bases, V lost 6 bases, and 8 bases had no gene match. CDR3 loop: CASRSGLAGAPYNEQFF. CDR3 coding DNA: TGTGCCAGCAGATCGGGACTAGCGGGAGCCCCATACAATGAGCAGTTCTTC. Full variable domain (outside the CDR3, taken from reference TRBV28 and TRBJ2-1): DVKVTQSSRYLVKRTGEKVFLECVQDMDHENMFWYRQDPGLGLRLIYFSYDVKMKEKGDIPEGYSVSREKKERFSLILESASTNQTSMYLCASRSGLAGAPYNEQFFGPGTRLTVL.

The V call is TRBV30, the J call TRBJ1-1; D gene ambiguous. Germline lookup yields CDR1 GTSNPN and CDR2 SVGIG (reference sequence). The CDR3 covers 12 residues. V lost 2 bases and J lost 0, with 4 bases in between. The CDR3 nucleotides read TGTGCCTGGAGTCCGTTGAACACTGAAGCTTTCTTT. Residues: CAWSPLNTEAFF.

The V call is TRBV7-6, the J call TRBJ1-3; 7 positions agree with TRBD1. V dropped 0 bases and J dropped 4; count of bases not matched to a gene: 9. CDR1 is SGHVS, CDR2 FNYEAQ, per germline. The CDR3 spans 17 residues. CDR3 in DNA: TGTGCCAGCAGCTTAGCGTACAGGGGAGGAAAGGGAAACACCATATATTTT. Translating it yields CASSLAYRGGKGNTIYF.

This chain connects TRBV4-2 to TRBJ2-3; D is undetermined. Germline CDR1 is LGHNA and CDR2 is YNFKEQ. This CDR3 has 18 residues. V lost 5 bases, J lost 6 bases, and 27 bases lay in between. CDR3 amino acids: CASSSPPGKLSVGDTQYF. For the CDR3, the DNA is TGTGCCAGCAGCTCGCCACCTGGGAAGTTGTCCGTTGGGGATACGCAGTATTTT.

The genes are TRBV5-1 and TRBJ2-6; TRBD1 agrees at 8 bases. Trimming took 1 base from V and 2 from J; bases not matched to a gene: 2. The CDR3 length is 16 residues. Germline values: CDR1 SGHRS, CDR2 YFSETQ. CDR3 bases: TGCGCCAGCAGCTTGTCAGGGGGCGCTGGGGCCAACGTCCTGACTTTC. As protein: CASSLSGGAGANVLTF.

DNA of the CDR3: TGTGCCAGCAGTACGGACAGGCGTAACACTGAAGCTTTCTTT. Protein product: CASSTDRRNTEAFF. The chain employs TRBV6-5 and TRBJ1-1; 7 bases align to TRBD1. Germline loops: CDR1 MNHEY, CDR2 SVGAGI. This CDR3 is built from 14 residues. Trimming at V came to 5 bases and at J to 2 bases, leaving 5 bases not matched to a gene.

This chain links TRBV27 with TRBJ2-1, with D possibly TRBD1 on 6 matching bases. This CDR3 comprises 16 residues. V was clipped by 3 bases and J by 4 bases, with 16 bases between them. Looked up from germline, CDR1 is MNHEY and CDR2 is SMNVEV (reference sequence). The CDR3 protein is CASSFVAQGGYNEQFF. The DNA of the CDR3 is TGTGCCAGCAGTTTCGTAGCACAAGGGGGTTACAATGAGCAGTTCTTC.

The J gene is TRBJ1-1, the V gene TRBV30, with TRBD1 as a possible D gene (5 bases). The germline CDR1 and CDR2 sequences are GTSNPN and SVGIG (reference sequence). V dropped 0 bases and J dropped 6 bases, with 8 bases sitting between them. The CDR3 is 12 residues long. The CDR3 spells CAWSVDSAEAFF. CDR3 nucleotides: TGTGCCTGGAGTGTTGACAGTGCTGAAGCTTTCTTT.

The chain carries TRBV5-1 and TRBJ2-7; perhaps TRBD2 as D (6 bases). V lost 0 bases and J lost 4, with 17 bases in between. CDR1 and CDR2 (germline): SGHRS, YFSETQ. The CDR3 runs to 16 residues. CDR3 bases: TGCGCCAGCAGCTTGGCCGACGAGGGAGGACATTACGAGCAGTACTTC. Translation: CASSLADEGGHYEQYF.

V and J are TRBV6-4 and TRBJ2-6, with D perhaps matching TRBD1 (5 bases). Per the germline V gene, CDR1 is MRHNA and CDR2 is SNTAGT. V was trimmed by 0 bases and J by 6 bases, leaving 9 bases between them. The CDR3 loop spans 15 amino acids. The CDR3 DNA reads TGTGCCAGCAGTGACTCGATGGGGCAGGCCAACGTCCTGACTTTC. This sequence encodes CASSDSMGQANVLTF.

This clone was observed once. The chain is built from TRBV29-1 and TRBJ1-1; D is unresolved. This CDR3 is built from 10 residues. Trimming took 6 bases from V and 0 from J, leaving 2 bases between them. Germline CDR1 and CDR2: SQVTM and ANQGSEA. CDR3 region: CSVVNTEAFF. In DNA form, the CDR3 reads TGCAGCGTGGTGAACACTGAAGCTTTCTTT.

The chain combines TRBV29-1 with TRBJ1-1, with D perhaps TRBD1 (5 bases). Per the germline V gene, CDR1 is SQVTM and CDR2 is ANQGSEA. With 7 bases removed from V and 1 base from J, the gap between germline ends came to 16 bases. The CDR3 runs 14 residues. The DNA of the CDR3 is TGCAGCGCCACCCCGCTCGGGGGGAACACTGAAGCTTTCTTT. Amino acid sequence: CSATPLGGNTEAFF.

This chain links TRBV18 with TRBJ2-7; TRBD2 agrees at 12 bases. V trimming: 0 bases; J trimming: 3 bases; junction bases outside the gene matches: 0. The CDR3 is 15 amino acids. Looked up from germline, CDR1 is KGHSH and CDR2 is LQKENI. For the CDR3, the DNA is TGTGCCAGCTCACCACCGACTAGCGGGGGCTACGAGCAGTACTTC. Translated: CASSPPTSGGYEQYF.